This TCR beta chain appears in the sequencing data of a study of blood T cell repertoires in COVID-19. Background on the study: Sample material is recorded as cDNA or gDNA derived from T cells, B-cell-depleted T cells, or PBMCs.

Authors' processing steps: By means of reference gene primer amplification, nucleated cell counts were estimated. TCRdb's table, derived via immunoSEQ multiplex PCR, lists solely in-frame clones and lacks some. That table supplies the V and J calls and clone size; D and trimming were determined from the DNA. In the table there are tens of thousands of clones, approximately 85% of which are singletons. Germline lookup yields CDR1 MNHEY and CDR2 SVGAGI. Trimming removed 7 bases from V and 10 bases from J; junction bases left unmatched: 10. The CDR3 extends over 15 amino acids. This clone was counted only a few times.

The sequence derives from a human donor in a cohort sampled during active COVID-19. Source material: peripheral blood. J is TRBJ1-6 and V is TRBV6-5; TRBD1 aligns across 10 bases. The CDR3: CASIPRQGAQSPLHF. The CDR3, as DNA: TGTGCCAGCATCCCAAGACAGGGGGCGCAATCACCCCTCCACTTT.